These 30 T cell receptor beta chains originate from one sample sequenced in a study of cytomegalovirus exposure and HLA in healthy donors. Both 60 Vbeta primers and 13 Jbeta primers went into the PCR. This table comes from immunoSEQ multiplex PCR, and its TCRdb copy is limited to in-frame clones, with some not included. The sample has around 55,000 clones, about 69% seen once. Sequenced sample: PBMCs. All receptors come from a man aged 40-49 years in good health and CMV-seropositive.

This sequence joins TRBV5-8 and TRBJ1-5, with TRBD1 identical over 9 bases. Germline V gene sequence: CDR1 SGHTS, CDR2 YDEGEE. The V gene end was trimmed by 4 bases and the J gene end by 7 bases; junction bases not matched to a gene: 9. The CDR3 spans 15 residues. The CDR3 loop reads CASSQGGDRDQPQHF. The DNA for the CDR3 is TGTGCCAGCAGCCAAGGGGGGGACAGGGACCAGCCCCAGCATTTT. Complete variable domain (other parts from reference TRBV5-8 and TRBJ1-5): EAGVTQSPTHLIKTRGQQATLRCSPISGHTSVYWYQQALGLGLQFLLWYDEGEERNRGNFPPRFSGRQFPNYSSELNVNALELEDSALYLCASSQGGDRDQPQHFGDGTRLSIL.

The chain couples TRBV6-5 to TRBJ2-5; D is possibly TRBD2 (5 bases). V was trimmed by 2 bases and J by 5 bases, leaving 12 bases between them. The CDR3 consists of 14 residues. Germline CDR1 and CDR2: MNHEY and SVGAGI. The CDR3 loop is CASSYEGIGETQYF. CDR3 sequence (DNA): TGTGCCAGCAGTTACGAGGGTATTGGGGAGACCCAGTACTTC.

This clone was picked up one time. The rearrangement links TRBV9 to TRBJ1-1; D is unclear. The CDR3 consists of 13 residues. CDR1 SGDLS and CDR2 YYNGEE come from the germline V gene. V was cut by 4 bases and J by 4 bases, with 11 bases left in between. The CDR3 bases are TGTGCCAGCAGCCTACAGAGAAGCACTGAAGCTTTCTTT. This translates into CASSLQRSTEAFF.

The rearrangement joins TRBV11-2 to TRBJ1-4, with no clear D. This CDR3 comprises 14 residues. Trimming pared 3 bases from V and 5 bases from J, leaving 10 bases between. Germline V CDR1 and CDR2: SGHAT, FQNNGV. The CDR3 sequence: CASSFERKNEKLFF. CDR3 DNA: TGTGCCAGCAGCTTCGAGCGGAAGAATGAAAAACTGTTTTTT.

This rearrangement joins TRBV6-5 to TRBJ1-2; D is unclear. The germline CDR1 and CDR2 sequences are MNHEY and SVGAGI. Trimming took 5 bases from V and 4 from J, leaving 11 bases between them. The CDR3 length is 13 residues. CDR3 residues: CASSLEGGYGYTF. The CDR3 nucleotides read TGTGCCAGCAGTCTTGAAGGAGGCTATGGCTACACCTTC.

The chain has TRBV5-8 and TRBJ2-5, with TRBD1 as a possible D gene (6 bases). Trimming left V 6 bases short and J 5 bases short, with 17 bases between. From germline, CDR1 is SGHTS and CDR2 YDEGEE. The CDR3 contains 14 residues. The chain's CDR3 is CASNIYRVGETQYF. In DNA form, the CDR3 reads TGTGCCAGCAACATCTACAGGGTGGGGGAGACCCAGTACTTC.

This chain links TRBV5-1 with TRBJ2-5, with TRBD2 matching over 8 bases. This CDR3 comprises 14 residues. With 7 bases clipped from V and 3 bases from J, the junction kept 8 bases outside the gene matches. Germline loops: CDR1 SGHRS, CDR2 YFSETQ. CDR3: CASSPGTSEETQYF. CDR3 DNA: TGCGCCAGCTCCCCAGGGACTAGTGAAGAGACCCAGTACTTC. Full variable domain (rest looked up from reference TRBV5-1 and TRBJ2-5): KAGVTQTPRYLIKTRGQQVTLSCSPISGHRSVSWYQQTPGQGLQFLFEYFSETQRNKGNFPGRFSGRQFSNSRSEMNVSTLELGDSALYLCASSPGTSEETQYFGPGTRLLVL.

The chain carries TRBV6-6 and TRBJ2-3; D possibly corresponds to TRBD1 (6 bases). Per the germline V gene, CDR1 is MNHNY and CDR2 is SVGAGI (reference sequence). This CDR3 region has 14 residues. The ends were cut back, 10 bases at V and 0 bases at J, with 14 bases in the middle. CDR3 in DNA: TGTGCCATCAGACAGGACGCTAGCACAGATACGCAGTATTTT. Its translation is CAIRQDASTDTQYF.

The chain has TRBV6-5 and TRBJ2-7, with a possible D match to TRBD2 (7 bases). The CDR3 runs 15 residues. The germline gives CDR1 MNHEY, CDR2 SVGAGI. V lost 8 bases to trimming and J lost 6 bases, with 23 bases between them. As DNA, the CDR3 is TGTGCCAGCTTCCCGTCCGGTGCGGGGGCCGGCGAGCAGTACTTC. The encoded protein is CASFPSGAGAGEQYF.

This chain links TRBV5-4 with TRBJ1-4, with 8 bases identical to TRBD1. This CDR3 comprises 14 residues. Trimming at V came to 4 bases and at J to 8 bases, leaving 7 bases not matched to a gene. Germline CDR1 is SGHNT and CDR2 is YYREEE (reference sequence). The chain's CDR3 is CASSPGQGGEKLFF. The DNA of the CDR3 is TGTGCCAGCAGCCCAGGACAGGGTGGGGAAAAACTGTTTTTT.

The genes are TRBV4-1 and TRBJ2-7; 7 positions agree with TRBD2. J was trimmed by 3 bases and V by 3 bases; bases with no gene match: 8. Per the germline V gene, CDR1 is MGHRA and CDR2 is YSYEKL. This CDR3 contains 15 residues. The CDR3 region has the DNA TGCGCCAGCAGCCACCCTGGGCCGGGAGGCTACGAGCAGTACTTC. Translated, it gives CASSHPGPGGYEQYF.

The gene calls are TRBV12-2 and TRBJ1-1; TRBD1 was called by the table and not checked on the DNA. TRBV12-2 is listed as a pseudogene. CDR3 size: 11 residues. CDR3: CASRLGRKAFF. CDR3 DNA sequence: TGTGCAAGTCGCTTGGGCAGAAAAGCTTTCTTT.

This clone was picked up one time. The chain has TRBV6-1 and TRBJ1-1, with TRBD1 identical over 7 bases. V shed 4 bases and J 1 base; nucleotides not matched to a gene: 3. Germline V CDR1 and CDR2: MNHNS, SASEGT. This CDR3 region has 14 residues. The DNA for the CDR3 is TGTGCCAGCAGTGGAGGACAGGAGAACACTGAAGCTTTCTTT. Encoded protein: CASSGGQENTEAFF.

The chain joins TRBV7-2 to TRBJ1-2; D not certain. Germline CDR1 SGHTA, CDR2 FQGNSA. The CDR3 is 14 residues long. Trimming stripped 5 bases from V and 8 bases from J, with 18 bases between. CDR3 protein: CASSPEGQSYGYTF. The CDR3 DNA follows: TGTGCCAGCAGCCCCGAGGGCCAATCCTACGGCTACACCTTC. Complete variable domain (other parts from reference TRBV7-2 and TRBJ1-2): GAGVSQSPSNKVTEKGKDVELRCDPISGHTALYWYRQSLGQGLEFLIYFQGNSAPDKSGLPSDRFSAERTGGSVSTLTIQRTQQEDSAVYLCASSPEGQSYGYTFGSGTRLTVV.

This clone turned up a few times. J is TRBJ1-4 and V is TRBV27, with D maybe TRBD1 (5 bases). Trimming took 2 bases from V and 10 from J, leaving 11 bases between them. The CDR3 totals 13 residues. Germline values: CDR1 MNHEY, CDR2 SMNVEV (reference sequence). The CDR3 spells CASSLEGDSKLFF. CDR3 nucleotide sequence: TGTGCCAGCAGTTTAGAAGGGGACTCAAAACTGTTTTTT.

The chain is built from TRBV13 and TRBJ1-6; D not certain. Per germline, CDR1 PRHDT and CDR2 FYEKMQ (reference sequence). Trimming pared 0 bases from V and 5 bases from J, leaving 8 bases between. The CDR3 has 15 amino acids. Written as DNA, the CDR3 is TGTGCCAGCAGCTTAGGTCAGGCCAATAATTCACCCCTCCACTTT. It is translated as CASSLGQANNSPLHF.

This chain joins TRBV5-1 and TRBJ1-1; 10 bases match TRBD1. This CDR3 region has 15 residues. J gave up 5 bases and V 1 base, and 5 bases lay outside the gene matches. Germline CDR1 reads SGHRS; CDR2 reads YFSETQ. CDR3 bases: TGCGCCAGCAGCTTGTGGGACAGGGGAGGGACTGAAGCTTTCTTT. Residues: CASSLWDRGGTEAFF.

This chain connects TRBV5-1 to TRBJ2-1; 9 nucleotides match TRBD2. With 4 bases clipped from V and 10 bases from J, the junction kept 9 bases outside the gene matches. The CDR3 is 14 residues long. CDR1 SGHRS and CDR2 YFSETQ come from the germline V gene. CDR3 region: CASSLLAGGLEQFF. As DNA, the CDR3 is TGCGCCAGCAGCCTTTTGGCGGGGGGGCTAGAGCAGTTCTTC.

The CDR3 nucleotides are TGTGCCTGGAGTGGGGGACAGGGGTTCGATCAGCCCCAGCATTTT. Encoded protein: CAWSGGQGFDQPQHF. This sequence joins TRBV30 and TRBJ1-5; TRBD1 matches at 10 bases. Losses at the gene ends were 1 base for V and 5 bases for J; bases not matched to a gene: 5. Germline-derived CDR1 and CDR2 are GTSNPN and SVGIG (reference sequence). The length of the CDR3 is 15 residues. The full variable domain, rest sourced from reference TRBV30 and TRBJ1-5, is SQTIHQWPATLVQPVGSPLSLECTVEGTSNPNLYWYRQAAGRGLQLLFYSVGIGQISSEVPQNLSASRPQDRQFILSSKKLLLSDSGFYLCAWSGGQGFDQPQHFGDGTRLSIL.

Here the CDR3 DNA reads TGTGCCAGCAGCTTTGGGGGGGGAACTGAAGCTTTCTTT. Its translation is CASSFGGGTEAFF. This sequence joins TRBV7-8 and TRBJ1-1, with TRBD1 as a possible D gene (5 bases). Between the trimmed V and J ends, which lost 3 bases and 5 bases, there was a span of 10 bases. This CDR3 region has 13 residues. Germline V gene data show CDR1 as SGHVS and CDR2 as FQNEAQ.

The rearrangement links TRBV2 to TRBJ2-7; the D gene is possibly TRBD2 (6 bases). Germline V CDR1 and CDR2: SNHLY, FYNNEI. The CDR3 runs 13 residues. V was shortened by 4 bases and J by 4 bases, with 11 bases between the two germline ends. This CDR3 is CASSGRLGYEQYF. In DNA, the CDR3 is TGTGCCAGCAGTGGCCGACTAGGTTACGAGCAGTACTTC.

As concerns this clone: The junction departs from germline at one end; a sequencing error may be responsible. CDR3 loop: CASRGTRTEEAPWGF. DNA for the CDR3: TGTGCCAGCAGGGGGACTCGGACGGAGGAGGCCCCGTGGGGATTT. This chain uses TRBV6-1 with TRBJ1-5; D possibly corresponds to TRBD1 (5 bases). The germline V gene has CDR1 MNHNS and CDR2 SASEGT. The CDR3 covers 15 residues.

The chain has TRBV7-9 and TRBJ2-1; 8 nucleotides match TRBD2. J was trimmed by 0 bases and V by 6 bases; bases with no gene match: 10. The CDR3 consists of 17 residues. Germline V gene sequence: CDR1 SEHNR, CDR2 FQNEAQ (reference sequence). The CDR3 here is CASSSSGTRSSYNEQFF. CDR3 in DNA: TGTGCCAGCAGTTCTTCCGGGACTAGGAGCTCCTACAATGAGCAGTTCTTC.

This clone was detected only once. This chain links TRBV10-2 with TRBJ1-2; tentatively, D is TRBD1 (6 bases). The ends were cut back, 4 bases at V and 8 bases at J, with 17 bases in the middle. The CDR3 consists of 14 residues. In germline, CDR1 is WSHSY, CDR2 SAAADI. The CDR3 sequence is CASSAVQGSEGYTF. CDR3 bases: TGCGCCAGCAGTGCAGTTCAGGGGAGCGAGGGCTACACCTTC.

The V gene is TRBV11-1, the J gene TRBJ1-1; 8 nucleotides align to TRBD1. Germline lookup yields CDR1 SGHAT and CDR2 FQDESV (reference sequence). The trim removed 5 bases at V and 4 bases at J, leaving 3 bases unmatched. This CDR3 has 13 residues. The CDR3, as DNA: TGTGCCAGCAGCGGGGACAGGTCCACTGAAGCTTTCTTT. It yields the protein CASSGDRSTEAFF.

The chain carries TRBV9 and TRBJ2-5, with 8 bases that match TRBD1. Trimming cost V 1 base and J 6 bases; bases outside gene matches: 8. The V gene's germline CDR1 is SGDLS and CDR2 YYNGEE. This CDR3 contains 15 residues. The CDR3 loop is CASSVQGAQIQTQYF. CDR3 DNA: TGTGCCAGCAGCGTACAGGGGGCCCAGATACAGACCCAGTACTTC.

In its sample, this clone was seen a few times. The chain couples TRBV12-5 to TRBJ2-5; 9 nucleotides match TRBD1. V lost 4 bases, J lost 4 bases, and 7 bases stayed unmatched. Germline V CDR1 and CDR2: LGHNT, FRNRAP. This CDR3 has 15 residues. The CDR3 loop is CASGSLTGGVETQYF. Written as DNA, the CDR3 is TGTGCTAGTGGTTCCCTAACAGGGGGCGTAGAGACCCAGTACTTC.

The V call is TRBV7-7, the J call TRBJ2-5, with 13 bases that match TRBD2. The V gene end was trimmed by 5 bases and the J gene end by 5 bases; junction bases not matched to a gene: 11. The CDR3 contains 17 residues. Germline V gene lookup returns CDR1 SSHAT and CDR2 FNYEAQ (reference sequence). The chain's CDR3 is CASSKLAGGPIRETQYF. In nucleotides, the CDR3 is TGTGCCAGCAGCAAACTAGCGGGGGGGCCTATCCGGGAGACCCAGTACTTC.

V gene TRBV27 combines with J gene TRBJ2-7, with 10 bases that match TRBD1. The germline V gene encodes CDR1 MNHEY and CDR2 SMNVEV (reference sequence). CDR3 length: 15 residues. J gave up 4 bases and V 6 bases, and 9 bases lay outside the gene matches. CDR3 loop: CASSLSPDRGYEQYF. For the CDR3, the DNA is TGTGCCAGCAGCCTAAGCCCGGACAGGGGGTACGAGCAGTACTTC.

This clone has only one observation. The gene calls are TRBV7-3 and TRBJ2-5, with D possibly being TRBD2 (7 bases). CDR3 length equals 14 residues. V lost 3 bases and J 4 bases, leaving 12 bases between the germline ends. Germline V gene data show CDR1 as SGHTA and CDR2 as FQGTGA. The CDR3 spells CASSLAGAGETQYF. The CDR3 DNA sequence: TGTGCCAGCAGCTTGGCGGGGGCGGGAGAGACCCAGTACTTC. Drawing the rest from reference TRBV7-3 and TRBJ2-5, the complete variable domain is GAGVSQTPSNKVTEKGKYVELRCDPISGHTALYWYRQSLGQGPEFLIYFQGTGAADDSGLPNDRFFAVRPEGSVSTLKIQRTERGDSAVYLCASSLAGAGETQYFGPGTRLLVL.